Presented here are 5 T cell receptor beta chains from one specimen sequenced in a study of blood T cell repertoires in COVID-19. The repertoire was sequenced with immunoSEQ multiplex PCR; TCRdb's copy has only in-frame clones and lacks some. Of over 600,000 clones listed, around 90% are singletons. Sequencing was carried out using peripheral blood. All receptors derive from a woman aged 18-29 years with acute or convalescent COVID-19.

V is TRBV7-9 and J is TRBJ2-7; TRBD2 is a possible D gene (5 bases). Trimming took 1 base from V and 8 from J, leaving 9 bases between them. The CDR3 spans 12 residues. Germline assignment: CDR1 SEHNR and CDR2 FQNEAQ (reference sequence). DNA of the CDR3: TGTGCCAGCAGCTTAGAGCGGACCAAGCAGTACTTC. Translated: CASSLERTKQYF.

This clone was detected a few times. The chain uses TRBV7-2 and TRBJ1-2; perhaps TRBD1 as D (6 bases). Per germline, CDR1 SGHTA and CDR2 FQGNSA. The V and J ends lost 3 bases and 7 bases respectively, with 15 bases between them. The CDR3 sequence is 14 residues long. DNA for the CDR3: TGTGCCAGCAGCTTCCGGGACAAGGGACGTGGCTACACCTTC. Amino acid sequence: CASSFRDKGRGYTF.

The genes are TRBV5-1 and TRBJ2-6; D ambiguous. The CDR3 has 15 amino acids. The germline CDR1 and CDR2 sequences are SGHRS and YFSETQ. V dropped 4 bases and J dropped 0 bases, with 8 bases sitting between them. CDR3 in amino acids: CASSPTPSGANVLTF. The CDR3 DNA is TGCGCCAGCAGCCCCACTCCCTCTGGGGCCAACGTCCTGACTTTC.

This chain links TRBV5-1 with TRBJ1-1; 9 nucleotides line up with TRBD1. Losses at the gene ends were 4 bases for V and 1 base for J; bases not matched to a gene: 5. This CDR3 spans 15 amino acids. Germline V lookup: CDR1 SGHRS, CDR2 YFSETQ. The CDR3 sequence: CASSRDRVGNTEAFF. For the CDR3, the DNA is TGCGCCAGCAGCAGGGACAGGGTGGGGAACACTGAAGCTTTCTTT. The whole variable domain, remainder taken from reference TRBV5-1 and TRBJ1-1, is KAGVTQTPRYLIKTRGQQVTLSCSPISGHRSVSWYQQTPGQGLQFLFEYFSETQRNKGNFPGRFSGRQFSNSRSEMNVSTLELGDSALYLCASSRDRVGNTEAFFGQGTRLTVV.

V and J are TRBV7-8 and TRBJ1-6; D is uncertain. V lost 4 bases and J 10 bases, leaving 8 bases between the germline ends. The CDR3 covers 12 residues. Germline-derived CDR1 and CDR2 are SGHVS and FQNEAQ. The CDR3 sequence: CASSSPPSPLHF. DNA for the CDR3: TGTGCCAGCAGCTCTCCTCCGTCACCCCTCCACTTT. The whole variable domain, filled in from reference TRBV7-8 and TRBJ1-6, reads GAGVSQSPRYKVAKRGQDVALRCDPISGHVSLFWYQQALGQGPEFLTYFQNEAQLDKSGLPSDRFFAERPEGSVSTLKIQRTQQEDSAVYLCASSSPPSPLHFGNGTRLTVT.